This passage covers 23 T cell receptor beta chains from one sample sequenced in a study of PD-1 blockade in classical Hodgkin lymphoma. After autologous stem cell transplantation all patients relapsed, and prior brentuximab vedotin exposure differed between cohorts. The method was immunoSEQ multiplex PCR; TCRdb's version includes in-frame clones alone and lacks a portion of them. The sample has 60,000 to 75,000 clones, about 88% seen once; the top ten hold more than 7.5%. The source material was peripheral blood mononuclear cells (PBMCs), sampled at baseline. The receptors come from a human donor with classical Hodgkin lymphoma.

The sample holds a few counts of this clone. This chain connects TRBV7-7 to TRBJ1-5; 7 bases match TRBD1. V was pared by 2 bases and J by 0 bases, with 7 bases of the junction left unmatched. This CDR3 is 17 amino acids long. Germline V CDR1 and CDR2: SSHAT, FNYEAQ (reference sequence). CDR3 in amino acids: CASSLWVGQTSNQPQHF. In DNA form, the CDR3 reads TGTGCCAGCAGCTTATGGGTGGGACAGACTAGCAATCAGCCCCAGCATTTT.

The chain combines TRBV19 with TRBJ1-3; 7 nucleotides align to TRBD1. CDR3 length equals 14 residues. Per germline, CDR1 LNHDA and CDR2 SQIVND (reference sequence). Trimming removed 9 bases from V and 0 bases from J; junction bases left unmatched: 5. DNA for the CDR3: TGTGCCAGCCGAAACAGGGGCTCTGGAAACACCATATATTTT. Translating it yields CASRNRGSGNTIYF.

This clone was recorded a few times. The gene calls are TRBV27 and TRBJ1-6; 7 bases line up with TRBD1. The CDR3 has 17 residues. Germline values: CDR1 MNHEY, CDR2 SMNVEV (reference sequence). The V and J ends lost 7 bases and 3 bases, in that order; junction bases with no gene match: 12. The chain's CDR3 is CASTPGSGTVYNSPLHF. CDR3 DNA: TGTGCCAGCACCCCAGGATCCGGGACAGTCTATAATTCACCCCTCCACTTT.

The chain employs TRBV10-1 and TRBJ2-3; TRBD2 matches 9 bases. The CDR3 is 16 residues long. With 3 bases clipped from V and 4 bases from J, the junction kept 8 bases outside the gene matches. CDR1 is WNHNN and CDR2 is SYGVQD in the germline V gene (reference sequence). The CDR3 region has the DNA TGCGCCAGCAGTGATATCCTCGCGGGGGGGCCAGATACGCAGTATTTT. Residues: CASSDILAGGPDTQYF.

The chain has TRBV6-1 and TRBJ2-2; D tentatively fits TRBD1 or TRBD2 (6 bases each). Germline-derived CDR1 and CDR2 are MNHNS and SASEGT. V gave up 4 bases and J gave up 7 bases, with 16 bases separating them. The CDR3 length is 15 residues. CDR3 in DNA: TGTGCCAGCAGTGTGCTAGTAGGGGGGAGCGGGGAGCTGTTTTTT. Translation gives CASSVLVGGSGELFF.

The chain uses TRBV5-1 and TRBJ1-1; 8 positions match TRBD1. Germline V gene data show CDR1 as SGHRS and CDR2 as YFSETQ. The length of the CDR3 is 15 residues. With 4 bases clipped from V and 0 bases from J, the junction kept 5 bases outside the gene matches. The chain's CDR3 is CASSLWTGMNTEAFF. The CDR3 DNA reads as TGCGCCAGCAGCCTATGGACAGGGATGAACACTGAAGCTTTCTTT. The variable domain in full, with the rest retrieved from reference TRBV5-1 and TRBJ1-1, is KAGVTQTPRYLIKTRGQQVTLSCSPISGHRSVSWYQQTPGQGLQFLFEYFSETQRNKGNFPGRFSGRQFSNSRSEMNVSTLELGDSALYLCASSLWTGMNTEAFFGQGTRLTVV.

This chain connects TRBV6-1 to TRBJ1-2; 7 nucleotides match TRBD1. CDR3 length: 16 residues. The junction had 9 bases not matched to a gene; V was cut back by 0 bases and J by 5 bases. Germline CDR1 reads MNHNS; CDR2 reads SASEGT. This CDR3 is CASSEAGDRGLYGYTF. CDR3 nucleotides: TGTGCCAGCAGTGAAGCAGGGGACAGAGGCCTTTATGGCTACACCTTC.

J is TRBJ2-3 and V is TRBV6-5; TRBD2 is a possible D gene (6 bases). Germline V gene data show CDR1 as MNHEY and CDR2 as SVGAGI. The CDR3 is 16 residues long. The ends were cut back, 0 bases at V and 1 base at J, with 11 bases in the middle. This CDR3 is CASSYSSGGGTDTQYF. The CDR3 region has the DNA TGTGCCAGCAGTTACTCTAGCGGCGGGGGCACAGATACGCAGTATTTT.

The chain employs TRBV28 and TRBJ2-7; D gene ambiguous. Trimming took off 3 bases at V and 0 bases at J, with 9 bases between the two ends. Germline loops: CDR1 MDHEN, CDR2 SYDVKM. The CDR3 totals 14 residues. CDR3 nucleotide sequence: TGTGCCAGCAGTTTGGCCTCCAACTCCTACGAGCAGTACTTC. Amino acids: CASSLASNSYEQYF. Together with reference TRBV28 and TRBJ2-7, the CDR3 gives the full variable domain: DVKVTQSSRYLVKRTGEKVFLECVQDMDHENMFWYRQDPGLGLRLIYFSYDVKMKEKGDIPEGYSVSREKKERFSLILESASTNQTSMYLCASSLASNSYEQYFGPGTRLTVT.

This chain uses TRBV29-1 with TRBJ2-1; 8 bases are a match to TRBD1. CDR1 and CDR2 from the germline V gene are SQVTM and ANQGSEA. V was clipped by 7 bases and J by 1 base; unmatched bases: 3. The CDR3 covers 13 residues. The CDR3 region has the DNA TGCAGCGAAACAGGGGGATCCTACAATGAGCAGTTCTTC. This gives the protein CSETGGSYNEQFF.

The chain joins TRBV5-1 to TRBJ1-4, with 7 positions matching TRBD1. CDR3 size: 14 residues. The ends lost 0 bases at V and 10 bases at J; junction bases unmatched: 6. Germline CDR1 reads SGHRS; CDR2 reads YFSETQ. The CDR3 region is CASSLGQGDGKLFF. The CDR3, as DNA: TGCGCCAGCAGCTTGGGACAGGGAGACGGAAAACTGTTTTTT.

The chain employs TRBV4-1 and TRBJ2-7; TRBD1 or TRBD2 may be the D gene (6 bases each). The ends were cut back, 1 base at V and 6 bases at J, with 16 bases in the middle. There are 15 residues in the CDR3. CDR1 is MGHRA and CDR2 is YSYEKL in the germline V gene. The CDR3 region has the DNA TGCGCCAGCAGCCAAGGTCCCGGGGGCGATTTCGAGCAGTACTTC. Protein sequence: CASSQGPGGDFEQYF.

CDR3 region: CASRRTSGRSDTQYF. The DNA of the CDR3 is TGTGCCAGCAGGCGGACTAGCGGGAGGTCAGATACGCAGTATTTT. This chain connects TRBV28 to TRBJ2-3; 14 nucleotides align to TRBD2. The length of the CDR3 is 15 residues. Per the germline V gene, CDR1 is MDHEN and CDR2 is SYDVKM. After removal of 6 bases from V and 4 bases from J, the junction contained 3 bases not matched to a gene.

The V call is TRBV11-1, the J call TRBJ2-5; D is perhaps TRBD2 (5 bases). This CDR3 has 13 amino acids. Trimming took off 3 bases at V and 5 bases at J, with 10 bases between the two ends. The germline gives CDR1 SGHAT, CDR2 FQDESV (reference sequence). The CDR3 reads CASSFERLETQYF. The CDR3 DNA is TGTGCCAGCAGCTTCGAGCGGTTGGAGACCCAGTACTTC.

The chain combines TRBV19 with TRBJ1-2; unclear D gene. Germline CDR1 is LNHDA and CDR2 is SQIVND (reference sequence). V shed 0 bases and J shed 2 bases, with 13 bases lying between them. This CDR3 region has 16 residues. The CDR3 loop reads CASSIDGMQVNYGYTF. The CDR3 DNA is TGTGCCAGTAGTATAGATGGAATGCAGGTGAACTATGGCTACACCTTC.

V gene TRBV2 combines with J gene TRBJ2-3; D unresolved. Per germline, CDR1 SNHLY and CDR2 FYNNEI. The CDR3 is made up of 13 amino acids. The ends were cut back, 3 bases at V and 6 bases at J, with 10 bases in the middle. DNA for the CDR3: TGTGCCAGCAGTGACCTTGGGCGGGATACGCAGTATTTT. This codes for CASSDLGRDTQYF.

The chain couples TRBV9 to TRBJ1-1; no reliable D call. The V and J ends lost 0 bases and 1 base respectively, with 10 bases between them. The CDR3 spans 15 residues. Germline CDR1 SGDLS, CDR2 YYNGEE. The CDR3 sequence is CASSVVGGWNTEAFF. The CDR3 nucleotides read TGTGCCAGCAGCGTAGTAGGAGGATGGAACACTGAAGCTTTCTTT.

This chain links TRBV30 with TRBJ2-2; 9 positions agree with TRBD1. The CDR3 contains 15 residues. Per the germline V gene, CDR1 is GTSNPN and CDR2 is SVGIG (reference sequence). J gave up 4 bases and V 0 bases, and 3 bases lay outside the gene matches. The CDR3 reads CAWSVRDRVTGELFF. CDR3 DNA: TGTGCCTGGAGTGTACGGGACAGGGTCACCGGGGAGCTGTTTTTT.

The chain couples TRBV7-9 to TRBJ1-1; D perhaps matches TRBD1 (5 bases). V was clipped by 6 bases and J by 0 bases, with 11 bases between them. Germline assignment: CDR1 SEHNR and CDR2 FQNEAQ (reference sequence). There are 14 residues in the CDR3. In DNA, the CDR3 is TGTGCCAGCAGACCTCAGGGAATGAACACTGAAGCTTTCTTT. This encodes CASRPQGMNTEAFF. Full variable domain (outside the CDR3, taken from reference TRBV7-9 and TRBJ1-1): DTGVSQNPRHKITKRGQNVTFRCDPISEHNRLYWYRQTLGQGPEFLTYFQNEAQLEKSRLLSDRFSAERPKGSFSTLEIQRTEQGDSAMYLCASRPQGMNTEAFFGQGTRLTVV.

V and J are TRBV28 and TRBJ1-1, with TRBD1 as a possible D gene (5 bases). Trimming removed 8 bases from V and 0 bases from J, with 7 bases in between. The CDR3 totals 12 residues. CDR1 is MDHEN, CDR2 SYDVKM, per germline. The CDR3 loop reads CASGALNTEAFF. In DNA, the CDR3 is TGTGCCAGCGGGGCCTTGAACACTGAAGCTTTCTTT.

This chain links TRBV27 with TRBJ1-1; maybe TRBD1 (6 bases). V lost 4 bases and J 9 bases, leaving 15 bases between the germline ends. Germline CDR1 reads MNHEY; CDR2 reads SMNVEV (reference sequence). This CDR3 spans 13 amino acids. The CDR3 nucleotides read TGTGCCAGCAGTTACCTACCGGGACACCAAGCTTTCTTT. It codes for CASSYLPGHQAFF.

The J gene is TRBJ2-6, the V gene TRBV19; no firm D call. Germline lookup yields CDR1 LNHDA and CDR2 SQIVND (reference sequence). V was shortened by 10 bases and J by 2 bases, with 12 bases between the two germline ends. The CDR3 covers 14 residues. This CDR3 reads CATRLGPGANVLTF. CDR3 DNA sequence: TGTGCCACTAGACTGGGTCCTGGGGCCAACGTCCTGACTTTC.

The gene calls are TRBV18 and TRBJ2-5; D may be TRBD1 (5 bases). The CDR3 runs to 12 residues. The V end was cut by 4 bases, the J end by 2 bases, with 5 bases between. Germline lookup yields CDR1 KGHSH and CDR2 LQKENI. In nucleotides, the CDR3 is TGTGCCAGCTCACGGACACAAGAGACCCAGTACTTC. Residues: CASSRTQETQYF.